Listed here are 26 T cell receptor beta chains from one sample, sequenced in a study of human T cells and chemical hapten exposure. TCRdb re-called the RACE reads through MiXCR, storing one row per CDR3 protein. This sample has 89,000 or so distinct CDR3 sequences, with around 8.8% found just once. Indicated time point: pre-sensitization, week 0. Treatment specified: therapeutic diphenylcyclopropenone sensitization with weekly scalp DPC. Material: whole blood, obtained in connection with sensitization to the hapten diphenylcyclopropenone (DPC). All receptors come from a man between 40 and 49 years old with alopecia areata. Some clones in this sample may be carry-over from other donors' samples.

The chain joins TRBV7-6 to TRBJ2-1; maybe TRBD2 (5 bases). CDR3 length: 18 amino acids. Per germline, CDR1 SGHVS and CDR2 FNYEAQ. V was clipped by 7 bases and J by 0 bases, with 22 bases between them. Here the CDR3 DNA reads TGTGCCAGCACCTTCGGGTTACAAGCGGTACGCTCCTACAATGAGCAGTTCTTC. This codes for CASTFGLQAVRSYNEQFF.

The chain combines TRBV7-3 with TRBJ2-3, with TRBD1 as a possible D gene (6 bases). This CDR3 contains 14 residues. V was trimmed by 5 bases and J by 4 bases, leaving 13 bases between them. Germline CDR1 SGHTA, CDR2 FQGTGA. DNA for the CDR3: TGTGCCAGCAGCCCCGACAGGTTTCCAGATACGCAGTATTTT. Translation: CASSPDRFPDTQYF.

This clonotype came up many times. The gene calls are TRBV4-3 and TRBJ1-6, with D uncertain. From germline, CDR1 is LGHNA and CDR2 YSLEER. The CDR3 is made up of 13 amino acids. V lost 0 bases to trimming and J lost 6 bases, with 3 bases between them. The CDR3 spells CASSQDFNSPLHF. CDR3 bases: TGCGCCAGCAGCCAAGATTTTAATTCACCCCTCCACTTT.

In its sample, this clonotype was seen many times. The CDR3 DNA sequence: TGCAGTGCCGAGGGGCTAGCGGGAAGGAGGGATACGCAGTATTTT. This encodes CSAEGLAGRRDTQYF. This chain links TRBV20-1 with TRBJ2-3; TRBD2 matches 9 bases. This CDR3 comprises 15 residues. Losses at the gene ends were 6 bases for V and 6 bases for J; bases not matched to a gene: 13. Germline V gene sequence: CDR1 DFQATT, CDR2 SNEGSKA (reference sequence).

J is TRBJ1-1 and V is TRBV6-6, with a weak D call TRBD1 (6 bases). The CDR3 runs to 15 residues. Germline V gene sequence: CDR1 MNHNY, CDR2 SVGAGI (reference sequence). Deletions cut 11 bases from V and 5 bases from J, with 24 bases between. CDR3 region: CAGSQALGGGTEAFF. CDR3 bases: TGTGCCGGCTCGCAGGCCTTGGGGGGCGGGACTGAAGCTTTCTTT.

This clonotype was detected only a few times. This chain connects TRBV12-3 or TRBV12-4 to TRBJ2-5, with a tentative D call TRBD1 (6 bases). This CDR3 spans 13 amino acids. The V and J ends lost 3 bases and 3 bases respectively, with 8 bases between them. As DNA, the CDR3 is TGTGCCAGCAGTTTTCGGACAGAAGAGACCCAGTACTTC. This translates into CASSFRTEETQYF.

This clonotype was recorded many times. The J gene is TRBJ1-2, the V gene TRBV5-1; 8 positions agree with TRBD1. This CDR3 has 15 residues. The J segment lost 4 bases and the V segment lost 0 bases, leaving 5 bases of the junction unmatched. Germline V gene data show CDR1 as SGHRS and CDR2 as YFSETQ. This CDR3 reads CASSLDWGTGYGYTF. The CDR3 nucleotides are TGCGCCAGCAGCTTGGATTGGGGGACAGGCTATGGCTACACCTTC.

This clonotype was seen more than once but under ten times. The chain employs TRBV29-1 and TRBJ2-6; 7 positions match TRBD2. V shed 3 bases, J shed 2 bases, and the junction held 4 bases outside the gene matches. Germline loops: CDR1 SQVTM, CDR2 ANQGSEA. This CDR3 spans 15 amino acids. CDR3 in amino acids: CSVELGGTGANVLTF. CDR3 nucleotides: TGCAGCGTTGAGTTGGGAGGGACTGGGGCCAACGTCCTGACTTTC.

In its sample, this clonotype was seen a few times. The chain is built from TRBV28 and TRBJ1-3; D uncertain. V shed 8 bases and J shed 16 bases, with 18 bases lying between them. From germline, CDR1 is MDHEN and CDR2 SYDVKM. This CDR3 has 11 residues. Here the CDR3 reads CASGRPRAAYF. CDR3 sequence (DNA): TGTGCCAGCGGCCGGCCTAGGGCTGCCTATTTT.

This clonotype was seen ten or more times. The V call is TRBV5-1, the J call TRBJ2-2, with D possibly being TRBD2 (5 bases). CDR1 is SGHRS and CDR2 is YFSETQ in the germline V gene. There are 14 residues in the CDR3. The CDR3 loop reads CAMRAERDTGELFF. The CDR3 DNA sequence: TGCGCTATGCGAGCGGAGAGGGACACCGGGGAGCTGTTTTTT.

This clonotype appeared many times. The genes are TRBV12-3 or TRBV12-4 and TRBJ2-7, with D uncertain. Trimming stripped 6 bases from V and 2 bases from J, with 14 bases between. This CDR3 is built from 14 residues. DNA of the CDR3: TGTGCCAGCAGCCAGGAGCAACAGACCTACGAGCAGTACTTC. It is translated as CASSQEQQTYEQYF.

The chain recombines TRBV7-2 with TRBJ2-3, with D uncertain. CDR3 length: 13 residues. Germline CDR1 is SGHTA and CDR2 is FQGNSA. V was clipped by 3 bases and J by 4 bases, with 8 bases between them. The CDR3 is CASSLDGSDTQYF. The CDR3 bases are TGTGCCAGCAGCTTGGACGGATCAGATACGCAGTATTTT.

The sample holds many counts of this clonotype. The J gene is TRBJ2-7, the V gene TRBV6-1; D is tentatively TRBD1 or TRBD2 (5 bases each). The CDR3 is 13 amino acids. The germline V and J ends were trimmed by 4 bases and 2 bases, with 9 bases remaining between them. Germline lookup yields CDR1 MNHNS and CDR2 SASEGT. DNA for the CDR3: TGTGCCAGCAGTGTCCGGGACGCCTACGAGCAGTACGTC. It encodes CASSVRDAYEQYV.

This clonotype showed up just a few times. The chain links TRBV19 to TRBJ2-4, with D hard to call. This CDR3 is 12 amino acids long. The germline V gene encodes CDR1 LNHDA and CDR2 SQIVND (reference sequence). V was pared by 4 bases and J by 6 bases, with 7 bases between. CDR3: CASSNLANIQYF. The CDR3 nucleotides read TGTGCCAGTAGTAACCTCGCAAACATTCAGTACTTC.

The gene calls are TRBV6-2 or TRBV6-3 and TRBJ2-1; TRBD1 aligns across 12 bases. This CDR3 has 16 residues. From germline, CDR1 is MNHEY and CDR2 SVGEGT. With 6 bases clipped from V and 5 bases from J, the junction kept 8 bases outside the gene matches. CDR3 sequence (DNA): TGTGCCAGCAGATCAGGGACAGGGGGCAACGACAATGAGCAGTTCTTC. Translated: CASRSGTGGNDNEQFF.

This clonotype has just a few counts. The chain is built from TRBV7-8 and TRBJ2-7; D is uncertain. Germline lookup yields CDR1 SGHVS and CDR2 FQNEAQ. The CDR3 loop spans 14 amino acids. V shed 4 bases and J shed 2 bases, with 12 bases lying between them. The CDR3 protein is CASSCRKFTYEQYV. The CDR3 DNA follows: TGTGCCAGCAGCTGCCGCAAGTTCACCTACGAGCAGTACGTC.

The V call is TRBV30, the J call TRBJ2-1; no clear D. Looked up from germline, CDR1 is GTSNPN and CDR2 is SVGIG (reference sequence). V was clipped by 2 bases and J by 3 bases, with 5 bases between them. The CDR3 contains 12 residues. The DNA for the CDR3 is TGTGCCTGGAGTCTCCTCTACAATGAGCAGTTCTTC. Its protein is CAWSLLYNEQFF.

This clonotype was found a few times. The rearrangement uses TRBV7-8 and TRBJ1-6; no reliable D call. Between the trimmed V and J ends, which lost 2 bases and 5 bases, there was a span of 7 bases. Germline V gene data show CDR1 as SGHVS and CDR2 as FQNEAQ. The CDR3 extends over 14 amino acids. The CDR3 region has the DNA TGTGCCAGCAGCTTAAGACAAAATAATTCACCCCTCCACTTT. Its protein is CASSLRQNNSPLHF.

The CDR3 spells CASRGSPGTGPETQYF. CDR3 in DNA: TGTGCCAGCAGAGGTTCCCCGGGGACGGGACCGGAGACCCAGTACTTC. V and J are TRBV7-9 and TRBJ2-5; D assignment may be TRBD1 or TRBD2 (5 bases each). V was shortened by 6 bases and J by 5 bases, with 22 bases between the two germline ends. This CDR3 region has 16 residues. CDR1 and CDR2 (germline): SEHNR, FQNEAQ (reference sequence).

This clonotype was picked up many times. This chain's CDR3 is CASSRPNSPLHF. The CDR3 region has the DNA TGTGCCAGCAGTCGTCCAAATTCACCCCTCCACTTT. This chain joins TRBV9 and TRBJ1-6; no clear D gene. CDR1 and CDR2 (germline): SGDLS, YYNGEE. V shed 5 bases and J shed 7 bases, with 7 bases lying between them. CDR3 length: 12 residues.

This clonotype has ten or more counts. V is TRBV28 and J is TRBJ2-7; D possibly corresponds to TRBD2 (6 bases). Germline V gene data show CDR1 as MDHEN and CDR2 as SYDVKM. Trimming shortened V by 5 bases and J by 3 bases, and 11 bases separated the two germline ends. The CDR3 is made up of 13 amino acids. This CDR3 is CASSLGTLYEQYF. In nucleotides, the CDR3 is TGTGCCAGCAGTCTCGGGACTCTCTACGAGCAGTACTTC.

This clonotype turned up a few times. The chain is built from TRBV28 and TRBJ2-3; perhaps TRBD2 as D (6 bases). CDR1 is MDHEN, CDR2 SYDVKM, per germline. This CDR3 is built from 17 residues. Trimming took 5 bases from V and 4 from J, leaving 22 bases between them. CDR3 residues: CASSPRRGPGGADTQYF. The CDR3 DNA follows: TGTGCCAGCAGTCCCCGGAGGGGACCCGGGGGTGCAGATACGCAGTATTTT.

Comments on this clonotype: This clone may be a read error of a much larger clone one base away. The rearrangement links TRBV20-1 to TRBJ2-7; 8 bases agree with TRBD1. This CDR3 is built from 14 residues. V was clipped by 8 bases and J by 5 bases; unmatched bases: 14. Germline CDR1 reads DFQATT; CDR2 reads SNEGSKA (reference sequence). CDR3 nucleotides: TGCAGTACTACAACCGACAGGGGAAGCCACGAGCAGTACTTC. Protein product: CSTTTDRGSHEQYF.

This rearrangement joins TRBV20-1 to TRBJ1-5; a weak D match, TRBD1 (5 bases). Between the trimmed V and J ends, which lost 8 bases and 0 bases, there was a span of 14 bases. The CDR3 contains 14 residues. Germline CDR1 DFQATT, CDR2 SNEGSKA (reference sequence). The CDR3 protein is CSFRGYDSNQPQHF. Here the CDR3 DNA reads TGCAGTTTCCGGGGCTATGATAGCAATCAGCCCCAGCATTTT.

V is TRBV7-2 and J is TRBJ2-5, with unresolved D. This CDR3 region has 12 residues. Germline loops: CDR1 SGHTA, CDR2 FQGNSA. The V end was cut by 6 bases, the J end by 5 bases, with 10 bases between. The CDR3 DNA is TGTGCCAGCAGAAAAAATCTGGAGACCCAGTACTTC. Amino acid sequence: CASRKNLETQYF.

The chain carries TRBV7-2 and TRBJ2-3; 7 bases fit TRBD1. The germline CDR1 and CDR2 sequences are SGHTA and FQGNSA. J lost 5 bases, V lost 8 bases, and 7 bases had no gene match. This CDR3 spans 13 amino acids. The CDR3 loop is CASGGQVKDTQYF. The CDR3 bases are TGTGCCAGCGGAGGACAGGTGAAAGATACGCAGTATTTT.